This T cell receptor beta chain was recorded in a study of blood T cells in healthy people across ages. Study-wide background: Per every two T cells, about one barcoded beta molecule was captured by template switching.

Study-wide findings and caveats: Age advanced and TCR beta diversity per million T cells fell, roughly linearly.

Through a sample-barcoded 5' primer and a J-beta primer mix, a second PCR was run for roughly 6 to 12 cycles. Every cDNA molecule bore a tag from a template-switch adaptor containing 12 random nucleotides. A single record per CDR3 protein comes from TCRdb applying MiXCR to the 5' RACE reads. The sample shows 1.4 million to 1.5 million distinct CDR3 sequences, 40% to 50% of them seen only once. Turning to this clonotype: What it binds is not known.

Germline V gene sequence: CDR1 ENHRY, CDR2 SYGVKD. Trimming at V came to 0 bases and at J to 8 bases, leaving 5 bases not matched to a gene. The CDR3 totals 16 residues. The V gene is TRBV10-3, the J gene TRBJ2-1; 12 bases line up with TRBD1. Source material: blood. The TCR sequence derives from a woman aged 18-29 years in good health. CDR3 bases: TGTGCCATCAGTGAGTCCCCCGGGACAGGGGGCGATGAGCAGTTCTTC. Residues: CAISESPGTGGDEQFF.